One sample yielded the 18 T cell receptor beta chains listed below, sequenced in a study of cytomegalovirus exposure and HLA in healthy donors. The primer mix had 60 Vbeta and 13 Jbeta primers. Profiled with immunoSEQ multiplex PCR; TCRdb holds only in-frame clones, not every one. The sample includes 200,000 to 250,000 clones, around 80% of them seen just once. Material for sequencing was PBMCs. Source of these receptors: a woman between 40 and 55 years old in good health and CMV-seropositive.

The J gene is TRBJ2-7, the V gene TRBV6-1; D is perhaps TRBD1 (6 bases). Trimming took 5 bases from V and 1 from J, leaving 9 bases between them. The CDR3 runs to 13 residues. From germline, CDR1 is MNHNS and CDR2 SASEGT. CDR3 nucleotide sequence: TGTGCCAGCAGTCGGGACATATCCTACGAGCAGTACTTC. Translation: CASSRDISYEQYF.

In DNA, the CDR3 is TGCGCCAGCAGCTCTATGGGACAGAACACTGAAGCTTTCTTT. Translating gives CASSSMGQNTEAFF. The rearrangement uses TRBV5-1 and TRBJ1-1; D perhaps matches TRBD1 (6 bases). Germline V lookup: CDR1 SGHRS, CDR2 YFSETQ. Deletions cut 3 bases from V and 1 base from J, with 10 bases between. The CDR3 is made up of 14 amino acids.

V and J are TRBV11-2 and TRBJ2-7; 8 bases match TRBD2. Germline lookup yields CDR1 SGHAT and CDR2 FQNNGV. V dropped 6 bases and J dropped 4; count of bases not matched to a gene: 5. CDR3 length equals 13 residues. The CDR3 DNA sequence: TGTGCCAGCAGTCAAAGCGGGAGTTACGAGCAGTACTTC. Protein sequence: CASSQSGSYEQYF.

This chain links TRBV9 with TRBJ2-1, with 7 bases matching TRBD1. Looked up from germline, CDR1 is SGDLS and CDR2 is YYNGEE. The J segment lost 7 bases and the V segment lost 4 bases, leaving 11 bases of the junction unmatched. This CDR3 contains 15 residues. CDR3 sequence: CASSPAGAGGNEQFF. The CDR3 coding sequence is TGTGCCAGCAGCCCCGCCGGGGCAGGGGGAAATGAGCAGTTCTTC.

This chain joins TRBV29-1 and TRBJ2-2, with D perhaps TRBD2 (5 bases). With 1 base removed from V and 5 bases from J, the gap between germline ends came to 11 bases. From germline, CDR1 is SQVTM and CDR2 ANQGSEA. The CDR3 loop spans 14 amino acids. CDR3 bases: TGCAGCGTTGAAGGGAGGCCGGCAACCGGGGAGCTGTTTTTT. As protein: CSVEGRPATGELFF.

This rearrangement joins TRBV27 to TRBJ1-5, with D unresolved. Trimming removed 9 bases at V and 0 bases at J, with 12 bases between. This CDR3 spans 14 amino acids. CDR1 is MNHEY and CDR2 is SMNVEV in the germline V gene (reference sequence). CDR3 in amino acids: CARSYRYSNQPQHF. The CDR3 nucleotides read TGTGCCAGATCTTACAGATATAGCAATCAGCCCCAGCATTTT.

The J gene is TRBJ1-1, the V gene TRBV30; TRBD1 matches 8 bases. The V gene's germline CDR1 is GTSNPN and CDR2 SVGIG (reference sequence). Trimming removed 4 bases from V and 0 bases from J; junction bases left unmatched: 1. This CDR3 has 13 residues. The CDR3 here is CAWTDRVNTEAFF. The CDR3 coding sequence is TGTGCCTGGACGGACAGGGTGAACACTGAAGCTTTCTTT.

The chain recombines TRBV7-7 with TRBJ2-1, with 8 bases identical to TRBD2. From germline, CDR1 is SSHAT and CDR2 FNYEAQ (reference sequence). V lost 4 bases to trimming and J lost 4 bases; unmatched junction nucleotides: 9. The CDR3 runs to 16 residues. As DNA, the CDR3 is TGTGCCAGCAGCTCAAACCGGGGGGGGTCGTACAATGAGCAGTTCTTC. This encodes CASSSNRGGSYNEQFF.

J is TRBJ1-1 and V is TRBV6-4, with D hard to call. There are 13 residues in the CDR3. CDR1 is MRHNA, CDR2 SNTAGT, per germline. V lost 2 bases to trimming and J lost 0 bases, with 4 bases between them. CDR3 sequence reads: CASSDQLNTEAFF. The DNA for the CDR3 is TGTGCCAGCAGTGACCAGTTGAACACTGAAGCTTTCTTT.

This chain links TRBV13 with TRBJ2-4; TRBD2 might be the D (5 bases). CDR3 length: 15 amino acids. Per the germline V gene, CDR1 is PRHDT and CDR2 is FYEKMQ (reference sequence). Trimming took off 2 bases at V and 3 bases at J, with 11 bases between the two ends. This chain's CDR3 is CASSLPGTGKNIQYF. Here the CDR3 DNA reads TGTGCCAGCAGCTTACCGGGAACGGGCAAAAACATTCAGTACTTC.

The rearrangement joins TRBV11-2 to TRBJ1-2, with D maybe TRBD1 (5 bases). Germline loops: CDR1 SGHAT, CDR2 FQNNGV. This CDR3 spans 15 amino acids. V lost 2 bases and J lost 4, with 14 bases in between. This chain's CDR3 is CASSLWLRGGYGYTF. CDR3 DNA sequence: TGTGCCAGCAGCTTATGGTTAAGGGGCGGCTATGGCTACACCTTC.

CDR3 bases: TGTGCCAGCAGCTTAGCGGAGGCCAGCTATGGCTACACCTTC. Its protein product is CASSLAEASYGYTF. The chain is built from TRBV7-2 and TRBJ1-2; D remains ambiguous. Trimming took 0 bases from V and 4 from J, leaving 9 bases between them. The CDR3 consists of 14 residues. The germline CDR1 and CDR2 sequences are SGHTA and FQGNSA.

The rearrangement uses TRBV6-1 and TRBJ1-1, with D tentatively TRBD1 (6 bases). CDR1 and CDR2 (germline): MNHNS, SASEGT. CDR3 size: 15 residues. Deletions cut 5 bases from V and 0 bases from J, with 13 bases between. DNA of the CDR3: TGTGCCAGCAGTCCGGGGGGCCTCATGAACACTGAAGCTTTCTTT. It codes for CASSPGGLMNTEAFF.

On this clone: A junction boundary mismatches the germline segment, possibly from a read error. The genes are TRBV7-9 and TRBJ2-7; 13 bases agree with TRBD2. This CDR3 is 16 amino acids long. Germline CDR1 SEHNR, CDR2 FQNEAQ (reference sequence). The CDR3 reads CSSSTPTSGGLYEQYF. CDR3 nucleotides: TGTTCCAGCAGCACACCGACTAGCGGGGGGCTCTACGAGCAGTACTTC.

The CDR3 DNA reads TGTGCCAGCAGTTCAGGGCCCGGCTACACCTTC. Translated: CASSSGPGYTF. The V call is TRBV7-2, the J call TRBJ1-2; perhaps TRBD1 as D (5 bases). The V gene's germline CDR1 is SGHTA and CDR2 FQGNSA. Trimming took 6 bases from V and 8 from J, leaving 10 bases between them. CDR3 size: 11 residues.

This sequence joins TRBV9 and TRBJ2-2; 10 nucleotides align to TRBD2. The CDR3 consists of 16 residues. CDR1 and CDR2 (germline): SGDLS, YYNGEE. V shed 0 bases, J shed 7 bases, and the junction held 6 bases outside the gene matches. The CDR3 loop is CASSVVSGGPHGELFF. DNA for the CDR3: TGTGCCAGCAGCGTAGTTAGCGGGGGGCCTCACGGGGAGCTGTTTTTT.

The rearrangement joins TRBV9 to TRBJ1-2; D unresolved. Trimming pared 0 bases from V and 5 bases from J, leaving 11 bases between. The germline V gene has CDR1 SGDLS and CDR2 YYNGEE. There are 14 residues in the CDR3. The CDR3 reads CASSVDHEGYGYTF. The CDR3 DNA is TGTGCCAGCAGCGTAGACCACGAGGGATATGGCTACACCTTC.

The chain uses TRBV18 and TRBJ2-5; 7 positions match TRBD2. In germline, CDR1 is KGHSH, CDR2 LQKENI. V lost 3 bases to trimming and J lost 1 base; unmatched junction nucleotides: 8. CDR3 length: 16 amino acids. The CDR3 protein is CASSPVDLAVQETQYF. Written as DNA, the CDR3 is TGTGCCAGCTCACCCGTTGACCTAGCGGTCCAAGAGACCCAGTACTTC. Filled out from reference TRBV18 and TRBJ2-5, the complete variable domain reads NAGVMQNPRHLVRRRGQEARLRCSPMKGHSHVYWYRQLPEEGLKFMVYLQKENIIDESGMPKERFSAEFPKEGPSILRIQQVVRGDSAAYFCASSPVDLAVQETQYFGPGTRLLVL.